This TCR beta chain derives from a study of shared clonotypes between healthy human individuals. Across the study: Per donor, three plates held CD4 naive cells, three held CD4 memory, two held CD8 naive and one held CD8 memory. Study-wide results and limits: The researchers took only blood, and tissue repertoires probably look different.

Looked up from germline, CDR1 is SNHLY and CDR2 is FYNNEI. This CDR3 is built from 12 residues. The ends were cut back, 3 bases at V and 0 bases at J, with 3 bases in the middle. A remark on this clone: Its antigen remains unknown.

Roughly 210 ng DNA, approximately 31,000 T cell genomes, went into each sorted-subset replicate PCR. Libraries were prepared by immunoSEQ multiplex PCR; TCRdb keeps only in-frame clonotypes and omits some of them. The sample consists of 1.6 million or so clones, approximately 98.5% of them appearing once. Sequencing used naive CD4+ T cells sorted from blood. The subset: CD45RA+ positively selected. The chain uses TRBV2 and TRBJ2-7; D gene uncertain. This clonotype originated in a man between 25 and 39 years old in good health. The CDR3 sequence: CASSEVSYEQYF. The CDR3 DNA follows: TGTGCCAGCAGTGAGGTCTCCTACGAGCAGTACTTC.